This T cell receptor (beta chain) was documented in a study of OX40 agonist ivuxolimab in advanced cancers. Study information: Dose-escalation patients had hepatocellular carcinoma, melanoma, renal cell or head and neck cancer.

CDR3 length: 15 residues. J gave up 4 bases and V 1 base, and 3 bases lay outside the gene matches. CDR1 KGHSH and CDR2 LQKENI come from the germline V gene. Sequenced by immunoSEQ multiplex PCR; TCRdb stores in-frame clones only, minus some. The profile shows more than 55,000 clones, 86% of them singletons. General observations from the study: The investigators did not determine what antigen specificity the expanded peripheral T cells had.

This clone has a single count. No antigen is known for it. The sequencing here drew on CD4+ or CD8+ T cells sorted from blood, taken in a trial of the OX40 agonist ivuxolimab. The J gene is TRBJ2-1, the V gene TRBV18, with 8 bases fitting TRBD2. The sequence was collected from an adult with an advanced solid tumor such as melanoma, head and neck, liver or kidney cancer. CDR3 region: CASSPLAGTYNEQFF. CDR3 DNA: TGTGCCAGCTCACCACTAGCGGGAACATACAATGAGCAGTTCTTC.